Sequencing of this T cell receptor beta chain was carried out in a study of shared clonotypes between healthy human individuals. Whole-study results and caveats: Non-shared clonotypes had lower generation probabilities than clonotypes shared by all four sorted-subset donors.

Germline values: CDR1 SGHRS, CDR2 YFSETQ. V was shortened by 4 bases and J by 6 bases, with 12 bases between the two germline ends. CDR3 length: 13 amino acids. This clone came up a few times. Its matching antigen is unknown. Replicate PCRs from sorted subsets contained around 190 ng DNA, which is tens of thousands of T cell genomes. Per the authors' pipeline: From ImmunoSEQ came sequences covering only the junction and carrying no quality scores, so filtering differed. Sequencing was performed with immunoSEQ multiplex PCR; in TCRdb, only in-frame clones are kept and a portion is missing. V and J calls and clone size are copied from that table; D and trimming were computed from the DNA. The repertoire has about 1.1 million clones, 60% to 80% of them found once; the top ten carry 0.89%. Donation came from healthy HIV-negative adults that had no recent acute infections or vaccinations.

This sequence joins TRBV5-1 and TRBJ2-3; D not certain. The clonotype comes from a man aged 18 to 29 in good health. Some clones in this sample may be carry-over from other donors' samples. Material: memory CD4+ T cells from PBMCs. Subset meaning: CD45RA-negative fraction. The CDR3 sequence: CASSDLGQDTQYF. The CDR3 DNA follows: TGCGCCAGCAGCGACTTGGGTCAGGATACGCAGTATTTT. The full variable domain, completed using reference TRBV5-1 and TRBJ2-3, is KAGVTQTPRYLIKTRGQQVTLSCSPISGHRSVSWYQQTPGQGLQFLFEYFSETQRNKGNFPGRFSGRQFSNSRSEMNVSTLELGDSALYLCASSDLGQDTQYFGPGTRLTVL.